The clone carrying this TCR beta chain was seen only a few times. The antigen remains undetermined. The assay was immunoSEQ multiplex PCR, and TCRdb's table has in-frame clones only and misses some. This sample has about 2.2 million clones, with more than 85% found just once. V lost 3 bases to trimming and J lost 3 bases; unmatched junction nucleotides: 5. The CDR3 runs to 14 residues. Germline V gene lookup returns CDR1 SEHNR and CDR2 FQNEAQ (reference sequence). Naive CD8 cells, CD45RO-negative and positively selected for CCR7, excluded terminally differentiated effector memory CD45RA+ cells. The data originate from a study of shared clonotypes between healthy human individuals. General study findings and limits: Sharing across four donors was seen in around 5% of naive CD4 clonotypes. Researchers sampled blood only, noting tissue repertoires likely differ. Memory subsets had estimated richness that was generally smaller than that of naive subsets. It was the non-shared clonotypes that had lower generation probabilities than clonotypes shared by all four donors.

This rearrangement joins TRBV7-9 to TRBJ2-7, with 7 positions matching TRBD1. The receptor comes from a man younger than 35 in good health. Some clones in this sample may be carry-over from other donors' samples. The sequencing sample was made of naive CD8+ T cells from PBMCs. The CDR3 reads CASSFADRDYEQYF. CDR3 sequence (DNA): TGTGCCAGCAGCTTCGCCGACAGGGACTACGAGCAGTACTTC.